This T cell receptor beta chain is drawn from a study of shared clonotypes between healthy human individuals. Germline V gene sequence: CDR1 SEHNR, CDR2 FQNEAQ (reference sequence). The CDR3 totals 16 residues. Trimming pared 4 bases from V and 5 bases from J, leaving 21 bases between. This clone was seen only a few times. Naive CD45RA+ and memory CD45RA-negative subsets were split from CD4+ cells. The authors ran the assay at deep level. Generated by immunoSEQ multiplex PCR, the TCRdb table keeps only in-frame clones and is missing some. This sample has about 1 million clones; roughly 75% occur once, and the top ten carry roughly 1.5%.

Sequencing was performed on memory CD4+ T cells sorted from blood. Regarding subset: CD45RA-negative fraction. The receptor's source is a man between 18 and 35 years old in good health. V is TRBV7-9 and J is TRBJ2-7; either TRBD1 or TRBD2 may supply D (5 bases each). In nucleotides, the CDR3 is TGTGCCAGCAGCTCGATACAACCGTGGGACCTGCACGAGCAGTACTTC. It encodes CASSSIQPWDLHEQYF.